This record looks at one T cell receptor beta chain sequence and its context. Its target is not known. Since all of the isolated RNA was reverse transcribed, expressed TCRB transcripts were what got sequenced. Measured with immunoSEQ multiplex PCR; TCRdb has only the in-frame clones, and not every one. The sample contains 500,000 to 800,000 clones, around an eighth of which appear only once. The entry originates in a study of beta chain features in type 1 diabetes. General study results and limits: For Type 1 diabetes patients, all four CD4+ subsets carried TCRB CDR3s that were moderately but significantly shorter. Highly expressing activated T cells could be over-counted with a cDNA template. TCRB repertoires of naive, central memory and Treg cells appeared more similar among patients than among healthy donors.

Germline V lookup: CDR1 MNHEY, CDR2 SVGAGI. Between the trimmed V and J ends, which lost 7 bases and 1 base, there was a span of 14 bases. The CDR3 loop spans 15 amino acids. This TCR derives from a man aged 30-40 years with type 1 diabetes. The sample comprised naive CD4+ T cells from blood. J is TRBJ2-1 and V is TRBV6-5; a possible D gene is TRBD2 (5 bases). The CDR3 sequence: CASTPGLGSYNEQFF. The CDR3 DNA reads TGTGCCAGCACCCCAGGACTCGGGTCCTACAATGAGCAGTTCTTC.